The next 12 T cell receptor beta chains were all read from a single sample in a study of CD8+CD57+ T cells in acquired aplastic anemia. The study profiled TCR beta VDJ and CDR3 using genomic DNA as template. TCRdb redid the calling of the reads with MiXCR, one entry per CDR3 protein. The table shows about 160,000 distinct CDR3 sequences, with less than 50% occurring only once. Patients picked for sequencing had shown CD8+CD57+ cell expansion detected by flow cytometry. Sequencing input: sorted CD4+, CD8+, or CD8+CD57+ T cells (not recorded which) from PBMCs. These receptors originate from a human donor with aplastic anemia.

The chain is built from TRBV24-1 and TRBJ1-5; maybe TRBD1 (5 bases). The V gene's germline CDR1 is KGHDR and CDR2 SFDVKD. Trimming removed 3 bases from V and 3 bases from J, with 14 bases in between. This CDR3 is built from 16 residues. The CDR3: CATSDHQGSLNQPQHF. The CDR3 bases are TGTGCCACCAGTGATCACCAGGGATCCCTCAATCAGCCCCAGCATTTT.

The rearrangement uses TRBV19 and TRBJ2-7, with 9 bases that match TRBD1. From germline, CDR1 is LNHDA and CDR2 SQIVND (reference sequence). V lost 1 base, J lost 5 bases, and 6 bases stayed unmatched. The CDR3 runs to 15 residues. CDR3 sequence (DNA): TGTGCCAGTAGTATAGGTCCCGGGACAGGGAACGAGCAGTACTTC. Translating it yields CASSIGPGTGNEQYF.

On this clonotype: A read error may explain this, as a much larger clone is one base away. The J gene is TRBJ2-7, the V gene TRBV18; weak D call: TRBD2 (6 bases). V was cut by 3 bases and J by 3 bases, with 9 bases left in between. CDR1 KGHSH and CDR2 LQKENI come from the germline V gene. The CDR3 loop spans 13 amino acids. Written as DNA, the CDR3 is TGTGCCAGCTCACCCGTGGGGGGCTACGAGCAGTACTTC. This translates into CASSPVGGYEQYF.

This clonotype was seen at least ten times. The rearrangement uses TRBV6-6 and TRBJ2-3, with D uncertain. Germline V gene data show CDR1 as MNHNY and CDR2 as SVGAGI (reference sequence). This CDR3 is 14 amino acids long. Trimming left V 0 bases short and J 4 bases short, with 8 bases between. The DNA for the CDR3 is TGTGCCAGCAGTTACTCGGTTGGGGCAGATACGCAGTATTTT. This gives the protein CASSYSVGADTQYF.

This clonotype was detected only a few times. The CDR3 nucleotides read TGTGCCAGCAGAGGGCAGTCGAACACCGGGGAGCTGTTTTTT. Amino acid sequence: CASRGQSNTGELFF. The chain uses TRBV7-2 and TRBJ2-2; D gene ambiguous. This CDR3 spans 14 amino acids. V shed 6 bases and J shed 0 bases, with 8 bases lying between them. Germline-derived CDR1 and CDR2 are SGHTA and FQGNSA.

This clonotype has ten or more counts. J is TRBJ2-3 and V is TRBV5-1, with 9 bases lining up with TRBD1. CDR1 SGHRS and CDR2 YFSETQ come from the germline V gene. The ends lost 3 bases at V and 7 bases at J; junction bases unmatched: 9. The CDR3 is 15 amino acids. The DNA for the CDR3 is TGCGCCAGCAGCTGGCCGGGACAGGGCATGAATACGCAGTATTTT. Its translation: CASSWPGQGMNTQYF.

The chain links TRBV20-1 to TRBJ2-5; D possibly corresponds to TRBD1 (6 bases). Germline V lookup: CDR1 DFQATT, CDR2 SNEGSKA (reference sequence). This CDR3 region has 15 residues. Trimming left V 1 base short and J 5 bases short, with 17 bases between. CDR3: CSARGSDTGTETQYF. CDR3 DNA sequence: TGCAGTGCTAGAGGGAGCGATACAGGGACGGAGACCCAGTACTTC.

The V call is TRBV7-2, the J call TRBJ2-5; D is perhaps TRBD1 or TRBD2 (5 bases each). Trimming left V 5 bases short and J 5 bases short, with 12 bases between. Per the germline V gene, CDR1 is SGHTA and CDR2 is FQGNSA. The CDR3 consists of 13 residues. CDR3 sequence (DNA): TGTGCCAGCAGCCCCGGGACCCGGGAGACCCAGTACTTC. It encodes CASSPGTRETQYF.

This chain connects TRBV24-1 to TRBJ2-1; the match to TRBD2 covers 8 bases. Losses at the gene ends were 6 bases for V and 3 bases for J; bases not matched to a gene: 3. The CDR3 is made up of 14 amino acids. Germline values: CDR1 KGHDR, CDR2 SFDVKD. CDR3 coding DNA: TGTGCCACCAGTCCTAGCGGGTGCTACAATGAGCAGTTCTTC. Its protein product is CATSPSGCYNEQFF.

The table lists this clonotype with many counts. The CDR3 sequence: CASSSSGAAYEQYF. CDR3 nucleotides: TGTGCCAGCAGTTCTTCAGGGGCTGCCTACGAGCAGTACTTC. The J gene is TRBJ2-7, the V gene TRBV27; weak D call: TRBD1 (6 bases). The V end was cut by 4 bases, the J end by 2 bases, with 12 bases between. CDR1 is MNHEY, CDR2 SMNVEV, per germline (reference sequence). The CDR3 consists of 14 residues.

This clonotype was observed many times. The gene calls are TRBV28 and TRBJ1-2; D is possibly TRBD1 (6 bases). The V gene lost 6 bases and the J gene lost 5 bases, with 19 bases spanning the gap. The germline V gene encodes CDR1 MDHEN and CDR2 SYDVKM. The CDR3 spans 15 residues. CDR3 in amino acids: CASRSDSEPPYGYTF. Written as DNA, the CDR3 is TGTGCCAGCAGATCGGACAGCGAACCCCCTTATGGCTACACCTTC.

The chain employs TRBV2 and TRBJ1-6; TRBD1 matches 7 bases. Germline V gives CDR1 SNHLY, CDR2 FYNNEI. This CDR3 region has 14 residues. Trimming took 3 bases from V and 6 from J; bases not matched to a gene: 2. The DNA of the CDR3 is TGTGCCAGCAGTGAGGGACAGTGTAATTCACCCCTCCACTTT. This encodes CASSEGQCNSPLHF.